One T cell receptor beta chain is described in this entry. No antigen is known for it. The germline V gene has CDR1 SGDLS and CDR2 YYNGEE. The CDR3 runs to 14 residues. V shed 4 bases and J shed 5 bases, with 15 bases lying between them. This sample stems from a study of T cells in Graves' hyperthyroidism and ophthalmopathy. Overall study context: Peripheral blood collection took place at initial diagnosis, before any treatment. Whole-study results and caveats: Ophthalmopathy was distinguished from stable hyperthyroidism by 13 V-J signatures.

Graves' hyperthyroidism without ophthalmopathy progression within 18 months was termed stable. Patients having uncontrolled infection, another autoimmune disease, pregnancy or lactation were not included. Amplified TCR beta CDR3 regions derived from RNA transcripts. TCR CDR3 regions were first amplified by RT-PCR with HTBI primers. One entry per CDR3 protein, called by TCRdb with MiXCR from the multiplex PCR reads. The sample has under 400,000 distinct CDR3 sequences, roughly 13% seen once. The receptor was isolated from a woman between 18 and 29 years old with Graves' hyperthyroidism. V is TRBV9 and J is TRBJ1-1, with TRBD1 as a possible D gene (6 bases). Sequenced material: blood. The CDR3 DNA reads as TGTGCCAGCAGCCAAGATCGGAGGGGGACTGAAGCTTTCTTT. As protein: CASSQDRRGTEAFF.